This T cell receptor beta chain was identified in a study of post-analysis software for immune sequencing data. About this clonotype: Its antigen remains unknown.

The CDR3 sequence is 17 residues long. V lost 0 bases and J lost 2; bases outside the gene matches: 4. Per germline, CDR1 SGHRS and CDR2 YFSETQ. The authors incorporated unique molecular identifiers into the TCR beta cDNA libraries. TCRdb passed the PCR reads through MiXCR, listing each CDR3 protein once. The repertoire holds more than 450,000 distinct CDR3 sequences, with 44% as singletons. Whole-study results and caveats: Patients had higher frequencies than controls of roughly five TRBV segments, including TRBV5-6, TRBV5-1 and TRBV20-1.

The V call is TRBV5-1, the J call TRBJ2-6; 8 bases match TRBD1. The sequenced material came from blood. This TCR was sampled from a girl aged 5-17 years with multiple sclerosis. CDR3 DNA sequence: TGCGCCAGCAGCTTGGGGGCAGGGGGCGCTGGGGCCAACGTCCTGACTTTC. Translation gives CASSLGAGGAGANVLTF.